This TCR beta chain was captured by sequencing in a study of cytomegalovirus exposure and HLA in healthy donors. Study results and limitations: In an earlier analysis, most TCR beta V segments were productive about 87% or about 30% of the time. Some V segments, TRBV6-2 and TRBV6-3 among them, were indistinguishable and were therefore excluded.

60 Vbeta and 13 Jbeta primers were used in PCR. The assay was immunoSEQ multiplex PCR, and TCRdb's table has in-frame clones only and misses some. Here the sample spans about 140,000 clones, approximately 84% being singletons. This CDR3 is built from 15 residues. The trim removed 0 bases at V and 6 bases at J, leaving 5 bases unmatched. Germline V CDR1 and CDR2: SGHTA, FQGNSA. For this clone: Its target is unknown.

The sequence was collected from a woman in her fifties or sixties in good health and CMV-seropositive. The sequencing input was PBMCs. This chain connects TRBV7-2 to TRBJ1-5, with TRBD1 matching 7 bases. CDR3 nucleotide sequence: TGTGCCAGCAGCTTAGCACAGGGGCTGGGTCAGCCCCAGCATTTT. Amino acids: CASSLAQGLGQPQHF.